The rows below give T cell receptor beta chains drawn from one sample of a study of blood T cell repertoires in COVID-19. Generated by immunoSEQ multiplex PCR, the TCRdb table keeps only in-frame clones and is missing some. The top ten clones hold roughly 6.3% of a sample with about 70,000 clones, 75% to 85% of them seen once. Sequencing was carried out using peripheral blood. The receptor source for this set is a woman aged 55-69 years with acute or convalescent COVID-19. The CDR3 runs from the conserved cysteine through the conserved F or W. A D gene is named only where the DNA matches it firmly. The listing skips clone size in some rows; elsewhere it reads once, few, many or a size class.

clone_size,j_call,d_call,v_call,cdr3_aa,cdr3_nt
.,TRBJ2-2,.,TRBV2,CASSTGLGGELFF,TGTGCCAGCAGTACAGGGCTCGGCGGGGAGCTGTTTTTT
.,TRBJ2-3,.,TRBV7-3,CASSLEGRGTDTQYF,TGTGCCAGCAGCTTAGAGGGTCGAGGCACAGATACGCAGTATTTT
.,TRBJ1-4,.,TRBV7-2,CASSSGWANEKLFF,TGTGCCAGCAGCTCGGGTTGGGCTAATGAAAAACTGTTTTTT
.,TRBJ2-3,.,TRBV6-1,CASFRGSAQYF,TGTGCCAGCTTTCGGGGGTCGGCGCAGTATTTT
.,TRBJ1-1,TRBD1,TRBV3-1/TRBV3-2,CASSQGQGARAFF,TGTGCCAGCAGCCAAGGACAGGGGGCGCGAGCTTTCTTT
few,TRBJ1-4,.,TRBV5-1,CASMRDGGNEKLFF,TGCGCCAGCATGCGTGACGGCGGTAATGAAAAACTGTTTTTT
.,TRBJ1-5,.,TRBV19,CASSPPINPGQPQHF,TGTGCCAGTAGTCCTCCAATTAACCCCGGTCAGCCCCAGCATTTT
.,TRBJ1-2,.,TRBV6-5,CASTHGANYGYTF,TGTGCCAGCACCCACGGCGCTAACTATGGCTACACTTTC
few,TRBJ2-7,.,TRBV2,CATTNITVEQYF,TGTGCCACCACGAACATTACAGTGGAGCAGTACTTC
few,TRBJ2-2,TRBD1,TRBV5-1,CASSGGTGNTGELFF,TGCGCCAGCAGCGGAGGGACAGGGAACACCGGGGAGCTGTTTTTT
once,TRBJ1-2,.,TRBV7-9,CASSLDRRGGYTF,TGTGCCAGCAGCTTAGACAGGAGGGGTGGCTACACCTTC
.,TRBJ2-1,TRBD1,TRBV19,CASSSGGSYYNEQFF,TGTGCCAGTAGTTCAGGGGGTTCATACTACAATGAGCAGTTCTTC
few,TRBJ2-7,TRBD1,TRBV7-6,CASSSYSPGQALDEQYF,TGTGCCAGCAGCTCGTACTCCCCGGGACAGGCTCTAGACGAGCAGTACTTC
.,TRBJ2-1,.,TRBV27,CASSLKGPLAYNEQFF,TGTGCCAGCAGCCTCAAGGGGCCCTTAGCCTACAATGAGCAGTTCTTC
.,TRBJ1-5,TRBD1,TRBV6-5,CASTGQGETQPQHF,TGTGCCAGCACCGGACAGGGTGAGACCCAGCCCCAGCATTTT
once,TRBJ1-2,.,TRBV29-1,CSVGLERGYTF,TGCAGCGTTGGACTGGAGAGGGGCTACACCTTC
.,TRBJ2-3,.,TRBV15,CATSRNLDTQYF,TGTGCCACCAGCCGCAACTTAGATACGCAGTATTTT
many,TRBJ1-1,.,TRBV27,CASSLSPGGNTEAFF,TGTGCCAGCAGTTTATCCCCGGGGGGGAATACTGAAGCTTTCTTT
.,TRBJ2-4,TRBD1,TRBV7-2,CASSLGGPGGIVTKNIQYF,TGTGCCAGCAGCTTAGGAGGTCCAGGGGGCATCGTGACCAAAAACATTCAGTACTTC
.,TRBJ1-3,TRBD1,TRBV11-2,CASSIVGTGGGNTIYF,TGTGCCAGCAGCATAGTCGGGACAGGTGGTGGAAACACCATATATTTT
.,TRBJ1-5,.,TRBV11-2,CASSSTRTSAQHF,TGTGCCAGCAGCTCCACCAGGACTTCAGCCCAGCATTTT
few,TRBJ2-5,.,TRBV7-8,CATKGPETQYF,TGTGCCACCAAGGGGCCGGAGACCCAGTACTTC
.,TRBJ2-3,.,TRBV5-1,CASSLGTSASTDTQYF,TGCGCCAGCAGCTTGGGGACATCTGCTAGCACAGATACGCAGTATTTT
.,TRBJ1-6,TRBD1,TRBV2,CASSPMAVGQGVSPLHF,TGTGCCAGCAGCCCAATGGCGGTGGGACAGGGGGTTTCACCCCTCCACTTT
.,TRBJ2-7,TRBD1,TRBV5-1,CASSSPGQGSEQYF,TGCGCCAGCAGCTCCCCGGGACAGGGGAGCGAGCAGTACTTC
.,TRBJ2-5,.,TRBV9,CASSPWGQKETQYF,TGTGCCAGCAGCCCTTGGGGGCAGAAGGAGACCCAGTACTTC
once,TRBJ1-3,.,TRBV4-1,CASSQEVRTSGNTIYF,TGCGCCAGCAGCCAGGAGGTGAGGACCTCTGGAAACACCATATATTTT
.,TRBJ2-7,TRBD1,TRBV5-5,CASSPRTGSTYEQYF,TGTGCCAGCAGCCCTAGGACAGGCTCGACCTACGAGCAGTACTTC